This TCR beta chain was obtained from a study of blood T cell repertoires in COVID-19. In the authors' workflow: Reference gene primer amplification in the assay estimated nucleated cell counts. Generated by immunoSEQ multiplex PCR, the TCRdb table keeps only in-frame clones and is missing some. The DNA was the basis for D and trimming; V, J and clone size are from that table. The sample has over 200,000 clones; approximately 83% are singletons. This CDR3 spans 17 amino acids. Germline CDR1 SGHKS, CDR2 YYEKEE (reference sequence). Trimming left V 4 bases short and J 3 bases short, with 22 bases between. This clone has just one count.

This sequence joins TRBV5-5 and TRBJ1-2; tentatively, D is TRBD1 (5 bases). The sequence was collected from a woman aged 25 to 45 with COVID-19, enrolled during active disease. Sequenced input: peripheral blood. The CDR3 here is CASSLSARGARDYGYTF. The CDR3 region has the DNA TGTGCCAGCAGCCTCTCGGCACGTGGGGCTAGGGACTATGGCTACACCTTC.